This TCR beta chain was identified during a study of cytomegalovirus exposure and HLA in healthy donors. The length of the CDR3 is 12 residues. Germline V gene sequence: CDR1 MNHEY, CDR2 SVGAGI. Whole-study results and caveats: Researchers reported from a later analysis that most CMV-associated TCR beta chains appeared HLA-restricted. Presence/absence analyses supposed approximately even sequencing depth among donors.

Healthy people donating bone marrow made up the donors. PCR amplification relied on 60 Vbeta primers (plus 13 Jbeta primers). Sequenced by immunoSEQ multiplex PCR; TCRdb stores in-frame clones only, minus some. The sample consists of 150,000 or so clones, 65% to 80% of them appearing once. This clone was seen more than once but under ten times. Its specificity is not known. Germline is not matched at one junction end, which may reflect a read error. The chain joins TRBV6-5 to TRBJ2-1, with D maybe TRBD2 (8 bases). The specimen sequenced was PBMCs. The TCR sequence derives from a man between 35 and 55 years old in good health and CMV-seropositive. CDR3 DNA: TGTGCCAGCACCCCCGGGGGGGGACAGATCCTCTTC. This translates into CASTPGGGQILF.